This entry concerns a single T cell receptor beta chain. V was pared by 10 bases and J by 1 base, with 11 bases between. The CDR3 loop spans 13 amino acids. Germline loops: CDR1 LNHDA, CDR2 SQIVND (reference sequence). This entry is derived from a study of T cell changes during pregnancy in multiple sclerosis. Repertoires were generated with immunoSEQ multiplex PCR, while TCRdb's copy carries only in-frame clones and drops some. This sample carries around 75,000 clones, about 91% of them seen once, and the ten largest clones take over 0.25%. The V and J genes are TRBV19 and TRBJ1-3; D uncertain. The sequenced sample was CD4+ T cells from peripheral blood mononuclear cells, obtained in the third trimester of pregnancy. The receptor's source is a female donor in good health, enrolled as a control in a pregnancy study. In nucleotides, the CDR3 is TGTGCCACTAAATCGGTGTCTGGAAACACCATATATTTT. It specifies CATKSVSGNTIYF. The full variable domain, completed using reference TRBV19 and TRBJ1-3, is DGGITQSPKYLFRKEGQNVTLSCEQNLNHDAMYWYRQDPGQGLRLIYYSQIVNDFQKGDIAEGYSVSREKKESFPLTVTSAQKNPTAFYLCATKSVSGNTIYFGEGSWLTVV.